This T cell receptor beta chain was identified during a study of cytomegalovirus exposure and HLA in healthy donors. The V and J ends lost 0 bases and 2 bases, in that order; junction bases with no gene match: 5. This CDR3 is built from 17 residues. The germline gives CDR1 SGHDT, CDR2 YYEEEE. The primer mix had 60 Vbeta and 13 Jbeta primers. Sequencing was performed with immunoSEQ multiplex PCR; in TCRdb, only in-frame clones are kept and a portion is missing. Here the sample spans 70,000 to 100,000 clones, 69% being singletons. Sequencing was done on a sample of PBMCs. This chain joins TRBV5-6 and TRBJ2-3; 11 bases are shared with TRBD2. The receptor comes from a man in his fifties in good health and CMV-seronegative. The CDR3 sequence is CASSLAWGLAATDTQYF. CDR3 nucleotides: TGTGCCAGCAGCTTGGCCTGGGGACTAGCGGCCACAGATACGCAGTATTTT.